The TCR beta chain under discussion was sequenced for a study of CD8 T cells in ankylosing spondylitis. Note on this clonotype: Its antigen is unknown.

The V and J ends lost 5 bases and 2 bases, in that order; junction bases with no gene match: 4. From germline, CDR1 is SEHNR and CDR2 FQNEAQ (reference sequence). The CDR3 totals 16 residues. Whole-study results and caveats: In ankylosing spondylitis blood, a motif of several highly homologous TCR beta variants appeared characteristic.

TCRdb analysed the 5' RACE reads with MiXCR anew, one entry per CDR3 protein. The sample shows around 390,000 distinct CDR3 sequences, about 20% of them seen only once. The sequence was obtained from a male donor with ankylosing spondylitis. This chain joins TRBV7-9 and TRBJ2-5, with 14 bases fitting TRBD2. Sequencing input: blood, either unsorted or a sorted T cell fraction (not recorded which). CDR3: CASSPGTSGRQETQYF. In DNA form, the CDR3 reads TGTGCCAGCAGCCCAGGGACTAGCGGGAGACAAGAGACCCAGTACTTC.